The clone carrying this T cell receptor (beta chain) was picked up a small number of times. Using immunoSEQ multiplex PCR, the repertoire was profiled, and TCRdb retains in-frame clones only, with some absent. There are about 95,000 clones in the sample; approximately 90% occur only once, and 13% to 15% lies in the top ten. This record belongs to a study of control samples from healthy donors and cancer patients. CDR1 is MNHEY and CDR2 is SMNVEV in the germline V gene (reference sequence). The CDR3 contains 10 residues. The sequenced material came from blood. The rearrangement links TRBV27 to TRBJ2-1; 7 positions agree with TRBD2. The sequence was collected from a woman in her 70s in good health. The CDR3 region is CCSGYNEQFF. CDR3 DNA: TGTTGTAGCGGGTACAATGAGCAGTTCTTC.